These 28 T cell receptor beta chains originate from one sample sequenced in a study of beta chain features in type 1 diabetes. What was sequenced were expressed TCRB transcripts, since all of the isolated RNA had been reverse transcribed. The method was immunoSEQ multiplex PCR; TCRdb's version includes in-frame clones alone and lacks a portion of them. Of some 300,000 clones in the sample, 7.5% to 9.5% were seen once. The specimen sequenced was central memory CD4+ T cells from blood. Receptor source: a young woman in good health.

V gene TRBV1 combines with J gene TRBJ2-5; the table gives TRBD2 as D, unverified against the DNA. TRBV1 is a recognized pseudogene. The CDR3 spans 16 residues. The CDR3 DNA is TGCACCAGCCGCGGGGGACTAGCGGGACGCCAAGAGACCCAGTACTTC. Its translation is CTSRGGLAGRQETQYF.

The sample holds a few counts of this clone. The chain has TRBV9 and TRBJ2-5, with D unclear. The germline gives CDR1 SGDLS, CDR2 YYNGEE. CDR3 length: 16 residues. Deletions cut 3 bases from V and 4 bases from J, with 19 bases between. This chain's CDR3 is CASSEVVSASPETQYF. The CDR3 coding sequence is TGTGCCAGCAGCGAGGTGGTTTCGGCATCGCCAGAGACCCAGTACTTC.

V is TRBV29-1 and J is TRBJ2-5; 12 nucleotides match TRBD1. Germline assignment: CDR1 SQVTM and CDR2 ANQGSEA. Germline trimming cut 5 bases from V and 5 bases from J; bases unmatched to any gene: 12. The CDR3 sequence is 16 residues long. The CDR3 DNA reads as TGCAGCGTTTCTGTCTCTTTGGGACAGGGGGCGGAGACCCAGTACTTC. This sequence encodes CSVSVSLGQGAETQYF.

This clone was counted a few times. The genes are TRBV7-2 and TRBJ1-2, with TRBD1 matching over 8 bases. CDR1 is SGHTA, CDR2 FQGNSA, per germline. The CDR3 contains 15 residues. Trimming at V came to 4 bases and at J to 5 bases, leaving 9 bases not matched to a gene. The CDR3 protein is CASSSSSDRGYGYTF. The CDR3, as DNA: TGTGCCAGCAGCTCTTCATCCGACAGGGGATATGGCTACACCTTC.

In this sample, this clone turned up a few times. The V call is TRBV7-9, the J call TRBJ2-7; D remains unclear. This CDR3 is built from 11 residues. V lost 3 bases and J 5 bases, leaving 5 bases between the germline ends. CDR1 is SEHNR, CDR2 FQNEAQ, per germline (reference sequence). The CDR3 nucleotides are TGTGCCAGCAGCTTGTTGGACGAGCAGTACTTC. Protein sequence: CASSLLDEQYF.

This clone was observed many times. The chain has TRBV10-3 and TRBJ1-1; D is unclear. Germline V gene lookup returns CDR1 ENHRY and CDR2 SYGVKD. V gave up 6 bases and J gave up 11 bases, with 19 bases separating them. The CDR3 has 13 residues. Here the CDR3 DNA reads TGTGCCATCAGACTAGCGACACTTGAGAGGGCTTTCTTT. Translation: CAIRLATLERAFF.

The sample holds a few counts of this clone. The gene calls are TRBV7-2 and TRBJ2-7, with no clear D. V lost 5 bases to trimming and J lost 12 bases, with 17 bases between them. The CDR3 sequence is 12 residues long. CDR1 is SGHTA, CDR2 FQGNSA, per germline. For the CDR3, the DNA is TGTGCCAGCAGCCCACGAGGCAGCGCTATGTACTTC. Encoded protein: CASSPRGSAMYF.

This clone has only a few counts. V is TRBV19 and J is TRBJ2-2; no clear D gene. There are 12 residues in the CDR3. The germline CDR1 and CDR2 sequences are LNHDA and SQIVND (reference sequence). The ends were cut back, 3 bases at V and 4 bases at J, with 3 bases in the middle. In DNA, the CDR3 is TGTGCCAGTAGTATCCCCACCGGGGAGCTGTTTTTT. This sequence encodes CASSIPTGELFF.

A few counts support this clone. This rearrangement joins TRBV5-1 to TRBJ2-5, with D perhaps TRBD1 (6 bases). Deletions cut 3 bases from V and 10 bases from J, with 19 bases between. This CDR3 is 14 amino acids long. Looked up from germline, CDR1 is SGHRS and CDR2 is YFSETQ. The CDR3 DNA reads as TGCGCCAGCAGCTCGAGCCGGGACACGGGAAACCAGTACTTC. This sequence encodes CASSSSRDTGNQYF.

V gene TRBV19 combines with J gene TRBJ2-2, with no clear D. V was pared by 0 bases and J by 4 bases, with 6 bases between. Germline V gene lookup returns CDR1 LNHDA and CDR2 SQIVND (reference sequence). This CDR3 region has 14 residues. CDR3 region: CASSIDLVTGELFF. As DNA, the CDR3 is TGTGCCAGTAGTATAGATCTGGTCACCGGGGAGCTGTTTTTT.

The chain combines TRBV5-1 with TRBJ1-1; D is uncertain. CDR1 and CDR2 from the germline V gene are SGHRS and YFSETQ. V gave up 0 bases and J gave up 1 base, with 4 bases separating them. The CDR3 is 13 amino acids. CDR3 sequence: CASSLDKNTEAFF. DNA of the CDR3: TGCGCCAGCAGCTTGGACAAGAACACTGAAGCTTTCTTT.

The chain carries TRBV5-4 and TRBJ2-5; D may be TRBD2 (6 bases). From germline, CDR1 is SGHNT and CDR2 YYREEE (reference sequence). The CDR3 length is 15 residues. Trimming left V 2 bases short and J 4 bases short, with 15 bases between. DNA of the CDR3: TGTGCCAGCAGCTTAGCTACTAGCTTGAGAGAGACCCAGTACTTC. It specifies CASSLATSLRETQYF.

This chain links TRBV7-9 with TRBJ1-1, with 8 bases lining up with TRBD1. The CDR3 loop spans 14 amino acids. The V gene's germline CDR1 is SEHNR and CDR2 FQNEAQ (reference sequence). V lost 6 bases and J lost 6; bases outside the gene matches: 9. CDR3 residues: CASSFDRGGSEAFF. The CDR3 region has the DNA TGTGCCAGCAGTTTTGACAGGGGAGGTTCTGAAGCTTTCTTT.

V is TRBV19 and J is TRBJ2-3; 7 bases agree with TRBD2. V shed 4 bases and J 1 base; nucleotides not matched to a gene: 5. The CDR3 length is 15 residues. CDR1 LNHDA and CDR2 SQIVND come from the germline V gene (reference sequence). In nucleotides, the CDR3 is TGTGCCAGTAGTAGGGGGGGGACCCGCACAGATACGCAGTATTTT. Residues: CASSRGGTRTDTQYF.

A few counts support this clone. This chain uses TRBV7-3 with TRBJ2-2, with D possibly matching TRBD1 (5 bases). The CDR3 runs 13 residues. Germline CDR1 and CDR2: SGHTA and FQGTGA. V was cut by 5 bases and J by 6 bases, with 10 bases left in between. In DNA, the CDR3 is TGTGCCAGCAGCGAACAGGTGCCCGGGGAGCTGTTTTTT. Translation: CASSEQVPGELFF.

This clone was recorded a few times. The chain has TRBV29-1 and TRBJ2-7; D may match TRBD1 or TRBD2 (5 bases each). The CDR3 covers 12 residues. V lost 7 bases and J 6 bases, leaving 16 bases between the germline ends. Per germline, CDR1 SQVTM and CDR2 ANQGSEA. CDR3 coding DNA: TGCAGCGCTGCGGTGGGGGACCGCGAGCAGTACTTC. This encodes CSAAVGDREQYF.

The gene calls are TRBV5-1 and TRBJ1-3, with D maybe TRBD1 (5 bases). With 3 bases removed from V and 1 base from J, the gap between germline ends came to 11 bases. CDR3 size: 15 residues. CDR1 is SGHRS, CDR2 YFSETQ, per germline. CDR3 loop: CASSSAQGSGNTIYF. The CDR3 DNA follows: TGCGCCAGCAGCTCGGCTCAGGGATCTGGAAACACCATATATTTT.

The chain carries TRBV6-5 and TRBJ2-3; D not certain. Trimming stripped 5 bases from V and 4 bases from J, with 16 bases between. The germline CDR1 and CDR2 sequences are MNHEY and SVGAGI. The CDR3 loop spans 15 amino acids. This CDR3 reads CASSPFKKAADTQYF. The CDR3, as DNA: TGTGCCAGCAGTCCGTTCAAAAAGGCGGCAGATACGCAGTATTTT.

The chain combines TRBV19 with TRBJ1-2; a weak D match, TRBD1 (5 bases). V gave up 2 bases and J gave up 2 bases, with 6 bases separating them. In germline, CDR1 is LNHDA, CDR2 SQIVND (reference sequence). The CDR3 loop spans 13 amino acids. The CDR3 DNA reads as TGTGCCAGTAGTATAAGGGACAACTATGGCTACACCTTC. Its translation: CASSIRDNYGYTF.

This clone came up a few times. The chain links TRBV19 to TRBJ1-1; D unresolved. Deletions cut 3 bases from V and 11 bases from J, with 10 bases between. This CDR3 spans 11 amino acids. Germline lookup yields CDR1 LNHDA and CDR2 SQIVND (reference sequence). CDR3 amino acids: CASSIWVEAFF. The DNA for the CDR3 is TGTGCCAGTAGTATTTGGGTGGAGGCTTTCTTT.

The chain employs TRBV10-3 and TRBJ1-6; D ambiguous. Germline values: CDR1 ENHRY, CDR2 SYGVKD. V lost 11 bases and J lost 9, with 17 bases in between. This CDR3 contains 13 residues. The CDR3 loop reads CALKEGAGSPLHF. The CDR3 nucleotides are TGTGCCCTCAAAGAGGGCGCAGGTTCACCCCTCCACTTT.

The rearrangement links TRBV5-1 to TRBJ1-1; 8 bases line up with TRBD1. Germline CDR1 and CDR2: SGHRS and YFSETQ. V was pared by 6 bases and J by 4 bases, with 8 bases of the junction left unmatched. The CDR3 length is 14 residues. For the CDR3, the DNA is TGCGCCAGCACCAAGACAGGGGCTGGCACTGAAGCTTTCTTT. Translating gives CASTKTGAGTEAFF.

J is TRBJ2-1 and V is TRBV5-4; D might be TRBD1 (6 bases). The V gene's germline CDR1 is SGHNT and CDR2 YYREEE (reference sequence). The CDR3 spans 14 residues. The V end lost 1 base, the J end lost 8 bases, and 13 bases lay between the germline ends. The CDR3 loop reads CASSLQLQGDEQFF. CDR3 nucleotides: TGTGCCAGCAGCTTGCAACTACAGGGCGATGAGCAGTTCTTC.

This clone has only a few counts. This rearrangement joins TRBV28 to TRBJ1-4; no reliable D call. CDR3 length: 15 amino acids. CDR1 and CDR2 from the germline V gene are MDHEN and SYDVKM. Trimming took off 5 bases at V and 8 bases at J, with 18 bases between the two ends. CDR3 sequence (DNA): TGTGCCAGCAGTCCTTTGGGCAGTTTGGGGGAAAAACTGTTTTTT. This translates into CASSPLGSLGEKLFF.

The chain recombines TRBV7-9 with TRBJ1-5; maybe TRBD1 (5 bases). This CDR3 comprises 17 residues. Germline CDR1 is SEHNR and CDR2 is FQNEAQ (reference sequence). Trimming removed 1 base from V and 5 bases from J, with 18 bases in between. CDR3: CASSLEVGGPGYQPQHF. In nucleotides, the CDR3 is TGTGCCAGCAGCTTAGAGGTCGGGGGACCGGGGTATCAGCCCCAGCATTTT.

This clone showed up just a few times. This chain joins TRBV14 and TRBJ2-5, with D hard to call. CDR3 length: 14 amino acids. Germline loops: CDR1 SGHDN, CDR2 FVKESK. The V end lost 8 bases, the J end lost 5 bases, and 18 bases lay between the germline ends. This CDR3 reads CASALGIARETQYF. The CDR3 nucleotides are TGTGCCAGCGCCTTAGGAATAGCAAGGGAGACCCAGTACTTC.

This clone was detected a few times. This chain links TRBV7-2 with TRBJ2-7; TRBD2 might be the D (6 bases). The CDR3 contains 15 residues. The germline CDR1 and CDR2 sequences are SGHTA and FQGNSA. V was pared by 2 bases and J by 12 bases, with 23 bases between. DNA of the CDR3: TGTGCCAGCAGCTTACAAGGAACTAGCTCCGCTGTGCCGTACTTC. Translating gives CASSLQGTSSAVPYF.

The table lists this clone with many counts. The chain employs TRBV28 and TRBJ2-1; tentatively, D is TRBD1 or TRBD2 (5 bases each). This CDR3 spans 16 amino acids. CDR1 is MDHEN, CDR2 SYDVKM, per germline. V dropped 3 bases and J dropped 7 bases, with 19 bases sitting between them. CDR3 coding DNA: TGTGCCAGCAGTTTGGGGCCGCGTAGCGCAGATAATGAGCAGTTCTTC. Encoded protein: CASSLGPRSADNEQFF.